This T cell receptor (beta chain) derives from a study of control samples from healthy donors and cancer patients. The CDR3 is 12 residues long. Germline V gives CDR1 SGHAT, CDR2 FQDESV (reference sequence). V lost 4 bases and J 3 bases, leaving 7 bases between the germline ends. Here immunoSEQ multiplex PCR was the method, and the copy in TCRdb shows in-frame clones only, minus some. In the table there are around 140,000 clones, roughly 92% of which are singletons. This TCR came from a man aged 40-55 years in good health. The sequencing sample was made of blood. The V gene is TRBV11-1, the J gene TRBJ2-7, with D perhaps given as TRBD1 or TRBD2 (5 bases each). The CDR3 DNA is TGTGCCAGCAGCTGGGACCTCTACGAGCAGTACTTC. Protein: CASSWDLYEQYF.